This T cell receptor (beta chain) was sequenced in a study of T cell responses to AZD1222 COVID-19 vaccine. Broader study findings: Only a handful of people who got AZD1222 tested seropositive at baseline. Dominant CD4 TCR responses targeted spike regions 160-218 and 743-854.

Germline V gives CDR1 MNHEY, CDR2 SVGEGT. The V segment lost 5 bases and the J segment 4 bases; nucleotides outside the gene matches: 2. This CDR3 is 13 amino acids long. Measured with immunoSEQ multiplex PCR; TCRdb has only the in-frame clones, and not every one. Among roughly 150,000 clones listed, around nine tenths were seen once. This clone was recorded only once. No antigen is known for it. This receptor was obtained from an adult in good health. This specimen was peripheral blood, taken on day 0 of AZD1222 vaccination. This chain joins TRBV6-2 or TRBV6-3 and TRBJ1-5, with 7 nucleotides matching TRBD1. CDR3 sequence (DNA): TGTGCCAGCAGTGACAGGGAAAATCAGCCCCAGCATTTT. Protein sequence: CASSDRENQPQHF.